This T cell receptor (beta chain) was sequenced for a study of cytomegalovirus exposure and HLA in healthy donors. 60 Vbeta and 13 Jbeta primers were used in PCR. The protocol was immunoSEQ multiplex PCR, while the TCRdb copy is restricted to in-frame clones and leaves out a portion. The sample has around 76,000 clones; around two thirds are singletons. This receptor was taken from a woman aged 45-65 years in good health and CMV-seropositive. Sequencing was performed on PBMCs.

In DNA form, the CDR3 reads TGTGCCAGCTCACCAATAGGGGGACAGGGGACAGATACGCAGTATTTT. This encodes CASSPIGGQGTDTQYF. The gene calls are TRBV18 and TRBJ2-3; 10 positions match TRBD1. This CDR3 has 16 residues. Germline V gene sequence: CDR1 KGHSH, CDR2 LQKENI. V gave up 2 bases and J gave up 3 bases; unmatched junction bases: 5.